A selection of T cell receptor beta chains follows, all from one sample in a study of blood T cell repertoires in COVID-19. Sequenced by immunoSEQ multiplex PCR; TCRdb stores in-frame clones only, minus some. The sample yields about 210,000 clones, 80% to 85% seen once. Sequenced material: PBMCs or T cells enriched from blood (not recorded which). These receptors were collected from a woman in her twenties or thirties who had been exposed to COVID-19. Each CDR3 is given with its conserved first and last residue. A D gene is named only where the DNA matches it firmly. A clone size is listed for some rows: how often the clone was seen (once, few, many), or a class if it is expanded.

d_call j_call clone_size v_call cdr3_aa cdr3_nt
TRBD1 TRBJ1-2 - TRBV6-5 CASGQGMIGYTF TGTGCCAGCGGACAGGGGATGATCGGCTACACCTTC
TRBD2 TRBJ2-7 - TRBV4-1 CASSQGGGGSSYEQYF TGCGCCAGCAGCCAAGGCGGGGGGGGCAGCTCCTACGAGCAGTACTTC
- TRBJ1-1 - TRBV9 CASSEGGTEAFF TGTGCCAGCAGCGAAGGAGGGACTGAAGCTTTCTTT
- TRBJ1-2 - TRBV10-3 CASTGGYYGYTF TGTGCCAGCACCGGGGGGTACTATGGCTACACCTTC
TRBD1 TRBJ1-1 - TRBV6-5 CASRSGTANTEAFF TGTGCCAGCAGATCTGGGACAGCGAACACTGAAGCTTTCTTT
TRBD2 TRBJ2-7 - TRBV7-6 CASSPRAGGQDEQYF TGTGCCAGCAGCCCGCGGGCGGGGGGGCAGGACGAGCAGTACTTC
- TRBJ1-2 - TRBV7-2 CASSVKDSYTF TGTGCCAGCAGCGTGAAAGACAGCTACACCTTC
- TRBJ2-1 - TRBV5-1 CASSRGGGYNEQFF TGCGCCAGCAGCCGCGGGGGCGGGTACAATGAGCAGTTCTTC
TRBD1 TRBJ1-4 - TRBV6-2/TRBV6-3 CASSYDRGRGEKLFF TGTGCCAGCAGTTACGACAGGGGGCGCGGTGAAAAACTGTTTTTT
- TRBJ1-6 - TRBV6-6 CASIGGYNSPLHF TGTGCCAGCATCGGGGGGTATAATTCACCCCTCCACTTT
- TRBJ1-1 few TRBV19 CASKGRTARTEAFF TGTGCCAGTAAGGGTCGGACAGCCCGCACTGAAGCTTTCTTT
TRBD1 TRBJ1-2 - TRBV4-3 CASSQSTGTQRDGYTF TGCGCCAGCAGCCAATCGACAGGGACCCAACGAGATGGCTACACCTTC
TRBD2 TRBJ2-7 - TRBV27 CASRPGLAGYEQYF TGTGCCAGCAGACCGGGACTAGCGGGCTACGAGCAGTACTTC
- TRBJ1-6 - TRBV30 CAWNFGLINSPLHF TGTGCCTGGAACTTTGGACTGATAAATTCACCCCTCCACTTT
- TRBJ2-3 - TRBV10-1 CASSRGGTDTQYF TGCGCCAGCAGCCGCGGGGGCACAGATACGCAGTATTTT
TRBD1 TRBJ1-2 - TRBV10-1 CARSEQGGKDYGYTF TGCGCCAGAAGCGAACAGGGGGGAAAAGACTATGGCTACACCTTC
- TRBJ1-2 - TRBV7-8 CASSGVAGKNYGYTF TGTGCCAGCAGCGGCGTGGCAGGGAAAAACTATGGCTACACCTTC
TRBD1 TRBJ1-2 once TRBV5-6 CASSLVVGQGAWYGYTF TGTGCCAGCAGCTTGGTGGTTGGACAGGGGGCTTGGTATGGCTACACCTTC
TRBD2 TRBJ2-1 - TRBV13 CASRPIAGGEYNEQFF TGTGCCAGCAGACCGATAGCGGGGGGGGAGTACAATGAGCAGTTCTTC
- TRBJ2-1 - TRBV2 CASSEARAGNEQFF TGTGCCAGCAGTGAAGCGCGGGCGGGGAATGAGCAGTTCTTC
- TRBJ1-2 - TRBV9 CASSVSVLDGYTF TGTGCCAGCAGCGTATCGGTGTTGGATGGCTACACCTTC
TRBD1 TRBJ2-5 - TRBV6-1 CASSGQGGYQETQYF TGTGCCAGCAGTGGACAGGGGGGTTACCAAGAGACCCAGTACTTC
- TRBJ1-4 - TRBV5-1 CASRTGVVTTNEKLFF TGCGCCAGCAGGACTGGAGTAGTTACAACTAATGAAAAACTGTTTTTT
- TRBJ2-1 - TRBV12-5 CASGLLGSQGSYNEQFF TGTGCTAGTGGTTTGTTGGGGTCACAGGGATCCTACAATGAGCAGTTCTTC
TRBD1 TRBJ1-2 - TRBV19 CASSPGQGLYGYTF TGTGCCAGTAGCCCGGGACAGGGTCTCTATGGCTACACCTTC
- TRBJ1-2 - TRBV15 CATSRIDGEYYGYTF TGTGCCACCAGCAGGATCGACGGGGAATACTATGGCTACACCTTC
- TRBJ2-5 - TRBV6-2/TRBV6-3 CASSYLLETQYF TGTGCCAGCAGTTACCTTTTAGAGACCCAGTACTTC
TRBD1 TRBJ2-1 - TRBV9 CASSVGTGHYNEQFF TGTGCCAGCAGCGTCGGGACAGGGCATTACAATGAGCAGTTCTTC
- TRBJ1-1 - TRBV14 CASSQYRATEAFF TGTGCCAGCAGCCAATACAGGGCCACTGAAGCTTTCTTT
TRBD1 TRBJ1-1 - TRBV5-1 CASSATGQSKMNTEAFF TGCGCCAGCAGCGCAACGGGACAGAGCAAGATGAACACTGAAGCTTTCTTT
- TRBJ2-7 - TRBV6-2/TRBV6-3 CASSYSKARGYEQYF TGTGCCAGCAGTTACTCGAAAGCTAGGGGCTACGAGCAGTACTTC
- TRBJ1-1 few TRBV24-1 CATLLTHRYQPLNEAFF TGTGCCACCCTTCTTACGCACAGGTACCAACCACTAAACGAAGCTTTCTTT
- TRBJ2-1 - TRBV15 CATSERVPKVNEQFF TGTGCCACCAGCGAGAGGGTCCCAAAGGTTAATGAGCAGTTCTTC
- TRBJ1-1 few TRBV10-1 CASSQHPGSNTEAFF TGCGCCAGCAGCCAGCATCCGGGATCGAACACTGAAGCTTTCTTT
TRBD1 TRBJ1-1 once TRBV7-2 CASSRRDRGNTEAFF TGTGCCAGCAGCCGCCGGGACAGGGGGAACACTGAAGCTTTCTTT
- TRBJ1-1 once TRBV4-3 CASSQTGGGMNTEAFF TGCGCCAGCAGCCAAACCGGGGGAGGCATGAACACTGAAGCTTTCTTT
- TRBJ1-1 - TRBV9 CASSRGSGTEAFF TGTGCCAGCAGCCGGGGGTCGGGGACTGAAGCTTTCTTT
TRBD2 TRBJ2-1 - TRBV7-2 CASSLTSGTSAYNEQFF TGTGCCAGCAGCTTAACCTCCGGGACTAGCGCCTACAATGAGCAGTTCTTC
- TRBJ2-1 - TRBV29-1 CSVRGGAHHPGVNEQFF TGCAGCGTGAGGGGTGGGGCCCACCATCCGGGAGTTAATGAGCAGTTCTTC
- TRBJ1-4 - TRBV18 CASSPASDEKLFF TGTGCCAGCTCACCAGCGAGTGATGAAAAACTGTTTTTT
- TRBJ1-5 - TRBV2 CASSEEGGRQPQHF TGTGCCAGCAGCGAGGAAGGGGGTAGACAGCCCCAGCATTTT
- TRBJ1-1 - TRBV5-1 CASSLDGREAFF TGCGCCAGCAGCTTGGATGGCCGTGAAGCTTTCTTT
TRBD1 TRBJ2-3 - TRBV7-8 CASSPRTGDSNTQYF TGTGCCAGCAGCCCACGGACAGGGGACTCAAATACGCAGTATTTT
- TRBJ2-5 - TRBV29-1 CSVPGPQETQYF TGCAGCGTACCGGGTCCACAAGAGACCCAGTACTTC
- TRBJ1-1 - TRBV2 CASSADSRLSNTEAFF TGTGCCAGCAGTGCTGACAGTAGGCTTTCGAACACTGAAGCTTTCTTT